This is a list of T cell receptor beta chains from one sample in a study of shared clonotypes between healthy human individuals. Generated by immunoSEQ multiplex PCR, the TCRdb table keeps only in-frame clones and is missing some. The sample holds fewer than 2.5 million clones, 93% seen once. The sample was naive CD4+ T cells from PBMCs. These TCRs come from a young man in good health. Some clones in this sample may be carry-over from other donors' samples. Both conserved end residues are part of each CDR3. Each record gives: J gene, clone size, D gene, V gene, CDR3 protein, CDR3 DNA. D genes are given only for firm matches. A clone size is listed for some rows: how often the clone was seen (once, few, many), or a class if it is expanded.

j_call: TRBJ1-5
clone_size: -
d_call: -
v_call: TRBV28
cdr3_aa: CASSSHYSNQPQHF
cdr3_nt: TGTGCCAGCAGTTCCCATTATAGCAATCAGCCCCAGCATTTT

j_call: TRBJ2-3
clone_size: -
d_call: TRBD1
v_call: TRBV29-1
cdr3_aa: CSVGQGNTDTQYF
cdr3_nt: TGCAGCGTGGGACAGGGGAACACAGATACGCAGTATTTT

j_call: TRBJ1-3
clone_size: once
d_call: TRBD1
v_call: TRBV7-9
cdr3_aa: CASSLGAGGTSGNTIYF
cdr3_nt: TGTGCCAGCAGCTTAGGGGCAGGGGGCACTTCTGGAAACACCATATATTTT

j_call: TRBJ2-7
clone_size: once
d_call: TRBD1
v_call: TRBV5-1
cdr3_aa: CASSWGQGVWAEDEQYF
cdr3_nt: TGCGCCAGCAGCTGGGGACAGGGCGTGTGGGCTGAGGACGAGCAGTACTTC

j_call: TRBJ2-3
clone_size: -
d_call: -
v_call: TRBV5-1
cdr3_aa: CASSFIEFSTDTQYF
cdr3_nt: TGCGCCAGCAGCTTTATAGAGTTTAGCACAGATACGCAGTATTTT

j_call: TRBJ2-7
clone_size: -
d_call: -
v_call: TRBV28
cdr3_aa: CASSPGPNPYEQYF
cdr3_nt: TGTGCCAGCAGTCCTGGGCCGAATCCCTACGAGCAGTACTTC

j_call: TRBJ1-3
clone_size: -
d_call: -
v_call: TRBV18
cdr3_aa: CASSPSGGGRGNTIYF
cdr3_nt: TGTGCCAGCTCACCATCCGGCGGGGGGCGAGGAAACACCATATATTTT

j_call: TRBJ1-3
clone_size: -
d_call: TRBD1
v_call: TRBV4-2
cdr3_aa: CASSQDMSTGGGWNTIYF
cdr3_nt: TGTGCCAGCAGCCAAGATATGAGTACAGGGGGCGGGTGGAACACCATATATTTT

j_call: TRBJ1-2
clone_size: -
d_call: TRBD1
v_call: TRBV5-1
cdr3_aa: CASSFRQGDGYTF
cdr3_nt: TGCGCCAGCAGCTTTAGACAGGGGGACGGCTACACCTTC

j_call: TRBJ2-2
clone_size: -
d_call: -
v_call: TRBV5-4
cdr3_aa: CASKGANTGELFF
cdr3_nt: TGTGCCAGCAAAGGAGCGAACACCGGGGAGCTGTTTTTT

j_call: TRBJ2-3
clone_size: -
d_call: -
v_call: TRBV6-5
cdr3_aa: CASSYSRDTDTQYF
cdr3_nt: TGTGCCAGCAGTTACTCACGGGACACAGATACGCAGTATTTT

j_call: TRBJ2-1
clone_size: -
d_call: TRBD1
v_call: TRBV5-1
cdr3_aa: CASSKTGQDRNEQFF
cdr3_nt: TGCGCCAGCAGCAAAACGGGACAGGATAGGAATGAGCAGTTCTTC

j_call: TRBJ2-5
clone_size: -
d_call: -
v_call: TRBV5-4
cdr3_aa: CASSPQGLRGSKETQYF
cdr3_nt: TGTGCCAGCAGCCCACAAGGGCTAAGGGGCTCTAAAGAGACCCAGTACTTC

j_call: TRBJ2-7
clone_size: -
d_call: TRBD2
v_call: TRBV2
cdr3_aa: CATTRTSGTYEQYF
cdr3_nt: TGTGCCACCACCCGGACTAGCGGGACCTACGAGCAGTACTTC

j_call: TRBJ2-7
clone_size: -
d_call: -
v_call: TRBV28
cdr3_aa: CASSADGTAYEQYF
cdr3_nt: TGTGCCAGCAGTGCGGACGGGACCGCCTACGAGCAGTACTTC

j_call: TRBJ2-7
clone_size: -
d_call: TRBD1
v_call: TRBV4-3
cdr3_aa: CAGSQVYRGYEQYF
cdr3_nt: TGCGCCGGCAGCCAAGTATACAGGGGCTACGAGCAGTACTTC